Listed below are T cell receptor beta chains from one sample, sequenced in a study of vaccination and CD4 T cells after COVID-19. Their recognized antigens are unknown. TCRdb reprocessed the PCR reads with MiXCR, giving one entry per CDR3 protein. The table has approximately 19,000 distinct CDR3 sequences, around 45% seen once. What was sequenced was CD4+ T cells from blood, cultured in vitro. These receptors came from a human donor who had recovered from COVID-19. CDR3s include the opening cysteine and the closing phenylalanine or tryptophan. Each record gives: D gene, clone size, J gene, V gene, CDR3 DNA, CDR3 protein. A D gene is named only where the DNA matches it firmly. Rows may omit the clone size; those that give it use once, few, many or a size class.

TRBD1	.	TRBJ1-2	TRBV29-1	TGCAGCGTGGGGGGACAGCTCTTTGTGGGCTACACCTTC	CSVGGQLFVGYTF
.	few	TRBJ1-6	TRBV7-9	TGTGCCAGCAGCGGAGAGACAGGATACAGCTCCTATAATTCACCCCTCCACTTT	CASSGETGYSSYNSPLHF
.	.	TRBJ1-5	TRBV24-1	TGTGCCACCAGTGACCCGACCGGGGATCTGAATCAGCCCCAGCATTTT	CATSDPTGDLNQPQHF
TRBD1	.	TRBJ2-1	TRBV7-3	TGTGCCAGCAGCTTAACCCGGGACAGCTCCTACAATGAGCAGTTCTTC	CASSLTRDSSYNEQFF
.	.	TRBJ2-5	TRBV7-3	TGTGCCAGCAGCCTAGGGCCGGTGGGGGAGACCCAGTACTTC	CASSLGPVGETQYF
TRBD2	.	TRBJ2-3	TRBV29-1	TGCAGCGGACTAGCGGGGGCAGATACGCAGTATTTT	CSGLAGADTQYF
.	.	TRBJ1-1	TRBV5-1	TGCGCCAGCAGGTACGGTGGATTTGTTCCGGGGGTACGGCATAACCAAGCTTTCTTT	CASRYGGFVPGVRHNQAFF
TRBD2	.	TRBJ2-1	TRBV11-2	TGTGCCAGCAGCTCCGAGACTAGCGAGCCCTACAATGAGCAGTTCTTC	CASSSETSEPYNEQFF
TRBD1	few	TRBJ2-1	TRBV6-1	TGTGCCAGCAGACGATGGGGACAGGGGGCGATCAATGAGCAGTTCTTC	CASRRWGQGAINEQFF
TRBD2	.	TRBJ2-2	TRBV7-2	TGTGCCAGCAGCGACCCGAAGCGGGGTAACACCGGGGAGCTGTTTTTT	CASSDPKRGNTGELFF
.	.	TRBJ2-7	TRBV15	TGTGCCACCAGCAGAGATAGAAGCGCCGAGCAGTACTTC	CATSRDRSAEQYF
TRBD1	.	TRBJ2-7	TRBV25-1	TGTGCCAGCAGTGAACACGGGACAGGGGGGCGGTACGAGCAGTACTTC	CASSEHGTGGRYEQYF
.	.	TRBJ1-5	TRBV6-5	TGTGCCAGCAGTTACGGCGCAAATCAGCCCCAGCATTTT	CASSYGANQPQHF
.	.	TRBJ2-7	TRBV7-9	TGTGCCAGCAGCTCGAGACCGGGACTCTACTACGAGCAGTACTTC	CASSSRPGLYYEQYF
.	once	TRBJ2-1	TRBV20-1	TGCAGTGCGAGGTCTCTAGGAGTCTATGAGCAGTTCTTC	CSARSLGVYEQFF
.	.	TRBJ2-1	TRBV24-1	TGTGCCACCAGTGATTCAACCCGTGGGGCCTACAATGAGCAGTTCTTC	CATSDSTRGAYNEQFF
.	few	TRBJ1-5	TRBV20-1	TGCAGTGCTAGAGCGGAGGGGATGGGGAATCAGCCCCAGCATTTT	CSARAEGMGNQPQHF
.	.	TRBJ2-3	TRBV6-1	TGTGCCAGCAGCTTAGGGGGATTCAGCACAGATACGCAGTATTTT	CASSLGGFSTDTQYF
.	.	TRBJ1-2	TRBV28	TGTGCCAGCCGAAAGCCGCCTATAGATGGCTACACCTTC	CASRKPPIDGYTF
.	few	TRBJ2-7	TRBV23-1	TGCGCCAGCAGTCAATGGGCCACGGCGGGGTACTTC	CASSQWATAGYF
.	.	TRBJ2-7	TRBV2	TGTGCCGGCAACGACATGCGGTACGAGCAGTACTTC	CAGNDMRYEQYF
.	.	TRBJ2-5	TRBV11-2	TGTGCCAGCAGCTTAGGGGCCGCGGAGACCCAGTACTTC	CASSLGAAETQYF
TRBD1	.	TRBJ2-2	TRBV18	TGTGCCAGCTCAGCATTTTCCGGGACAGCGAACACCGGGGAGCTGTTTTTT	CASSAFSGTANTGELFF
.	.	TRBJ2-7	TRBV7-8	TGTGCCAGCAGCTCCTGGCTGAACTCCTACGAGCAGTACTTC	CASSSWLNSYEQYF
.	.	TRBJ2-5	TRBV15	TGTGCCACCAGCAGAGATTCAGGGGGGGCTGAGACCCAGTACTTC	CATSRDSGGAETQYF
.	few	TRBJ2-3	TRBV27	TGTGCCAGCAGTTTCCGAGCGGGCGGGTTCACAGATACGCAGTATTTT	CASSFRAGGFTDTQYF
.	.	TRBJ2-1	TRBV28	TGTGCCAGCAGGAACCCTCTTCCGGGAAAAAACAATGAGCAGTTCTTC	CASRNPLPGKNNEQFF
TRBD1	few	TRBJ1-1	TRBV6-1	TGTGCCAGCAGTGGGGGACAGGGTAACACTGAAGCTTTCTTT	CASSGGQGNTEAFF
.	.	TRBJ2-7	TRBV24-1	TGTGCCACCAGTGATTTGGGGCAGATCTACGAGCAGTACTTC	CATSDLGQIYEQYF
.	few	TRBJ2-3	TRBV28	TGTGCCAGCACTCACCCGGGGCTCCGCACAGATACGCAGTATTTT	CASTHPGLRTDTQYF
.	.	TRBJ1-5	TRBV10-3	TGTGCCATCAGTGAGTCGACAGATTATCAGCCCCAGCATTTT	CAISESTDYQPQHF
.	.	TRBJ2-5	TRBV10-3	TGTGCCATCGCTAGGGGACAAGAAGAGACCCAGTACTTC	CAIARGQEETQYF
.	.	TRBJ1-5	TRBV6-2/TRBV6-3	TGTGCCAGCACCTACTACCAGGGAGGCCAGCCCCAGCATTTT	CASTYYQGGQPQHF
.	large	TRBJ2-7	TRBV12-3/TRBV12-4	TGTGCCAGCAGTTTATCAGGGACCCACGAGCAGTACTTC	CASSLSGTHEQYF
.	.	TRBJ1-6	TRBV12-3/TRBV12-4	TGTGCCAGCAGACGAGGGCAGGGTAATTCACCCCTCCACTTT	CASRRGQGNSPLHF
.	few	TRBJ2-2	TRBV6-1	TGTGCCAGCCAATCCCGTAGAACCGGGGAGCTGTTTTTT	CASQSRRTGELFF
.	.	TRBJ2-7	TRBV23-1	TGCGCCAGCAGTCCCCCGGCAGGGAATAGCTTCGACGAGCAGTACTTC	CASSPPAGNSFDEQYF
.	.	TRBJ1-1	TRBV5-1	TGCGCCAGCAGCTTGGCAGGTCAGGGAAGCACTGAAGCTTTCTTT	CASSLAGQGSTEAFF
TRBD2	.	TRBJ2-7	TRBV7-2	TGTGCCAGCAGCGTGACTAGCGGGAGCACCTACGAGCAGTACTTC	CASSVTSGSTYEQYF
.	.	TRBJ1-6	TRBV19	TGTGCCAGTAGTATAGAGGCCTCACCCCTCCACTTT	CASSIEASPLHF
.	.	TRBJ2-7	TRBV5-4	TGTGCCAGCAGCTTGCCGGGGGTGAGCTCCTACGAGCAGTACTTC	CASSLPGVSSYEQYF
.	.	TRBJ1-6	TRBV7-9	TGTGCCAGCAGCTTAGACCAGGTCTCGGTGTCACCCCTCCACTTT	CASSLDQVSVSPLHF
TRBD1	.	TRBJ1-3	TRBV20-1	TGCAGTGCTAGATTACAGGGGGCAGGAAACACCATATATTTT	CSARLQGAGNTIYF
.	.	TRBJ2-2	TRBV10-3	TGTGCCATCAGTGTTCGGCTCACCGGGGAGCTGTTTTTT	CAISVRLTGELFF
.	.	TRBJ2-5	TRBV7-6	TGTGCCAGCAGCTTTGCCATCATCGGGGAGACCCAGTACTTC	CASSFAIIGETQYF
TRBD2	.	TRBJ2-1	TRBV5-1	TGCGCCAGCAGCTCCGTCAGCGGGAGGCCATACAATGAGCAGTTCTTC	CASSSVSGRPYNEQFF
TRBD2	.	TRBJ2-3	TRBV4-2	TGTGCCAGCAGCCAAGAGCGGGGGGGCCCAGATACGCAGTATTTT	CASSQERGGPDTQYF
TRBD2	once	TRBJ2-1	TRBV6-1	TGTGCCAGCAGGCCAGGACTAGCGGGAGGAGGGGAGCAGTTCTTC	CASRPGLAGGGEQFF
.	once	TRBJ1-6	TRBV5-1	TGCGCCAGCAGCCTACAGGCCAGCTCCTATAATTCACCCCTCCACTTT	CASSLQASSYNSPLHF
.	.	TRBJ2-7	TRBV5-6	TGTGCCAGCAGCTTGCGTGGGAAAGACGAGCAGTACTTC	CASSLRGKDEQYF
.	.	TRBJ2-1	TRBV11-2	TGTGCCAGCAGCCCGAAGCTGCGTTCCTACAATGAGCAGTTCTTC	CASSPKLRSYNEQFF
TRBD1	.	TRBJ2-7	TRBV29-1	TGCAGCGCCGGGACAGGGAGCTACGAGCAGTACTTC	CSAGTGSYEQYF
.	.	TRBJ1-1	TRBV4-1	TGCGCCAGCAGCCAAGATCGGGGGGTATCAGCTTTCTTT	CASSQDRGVSAFF